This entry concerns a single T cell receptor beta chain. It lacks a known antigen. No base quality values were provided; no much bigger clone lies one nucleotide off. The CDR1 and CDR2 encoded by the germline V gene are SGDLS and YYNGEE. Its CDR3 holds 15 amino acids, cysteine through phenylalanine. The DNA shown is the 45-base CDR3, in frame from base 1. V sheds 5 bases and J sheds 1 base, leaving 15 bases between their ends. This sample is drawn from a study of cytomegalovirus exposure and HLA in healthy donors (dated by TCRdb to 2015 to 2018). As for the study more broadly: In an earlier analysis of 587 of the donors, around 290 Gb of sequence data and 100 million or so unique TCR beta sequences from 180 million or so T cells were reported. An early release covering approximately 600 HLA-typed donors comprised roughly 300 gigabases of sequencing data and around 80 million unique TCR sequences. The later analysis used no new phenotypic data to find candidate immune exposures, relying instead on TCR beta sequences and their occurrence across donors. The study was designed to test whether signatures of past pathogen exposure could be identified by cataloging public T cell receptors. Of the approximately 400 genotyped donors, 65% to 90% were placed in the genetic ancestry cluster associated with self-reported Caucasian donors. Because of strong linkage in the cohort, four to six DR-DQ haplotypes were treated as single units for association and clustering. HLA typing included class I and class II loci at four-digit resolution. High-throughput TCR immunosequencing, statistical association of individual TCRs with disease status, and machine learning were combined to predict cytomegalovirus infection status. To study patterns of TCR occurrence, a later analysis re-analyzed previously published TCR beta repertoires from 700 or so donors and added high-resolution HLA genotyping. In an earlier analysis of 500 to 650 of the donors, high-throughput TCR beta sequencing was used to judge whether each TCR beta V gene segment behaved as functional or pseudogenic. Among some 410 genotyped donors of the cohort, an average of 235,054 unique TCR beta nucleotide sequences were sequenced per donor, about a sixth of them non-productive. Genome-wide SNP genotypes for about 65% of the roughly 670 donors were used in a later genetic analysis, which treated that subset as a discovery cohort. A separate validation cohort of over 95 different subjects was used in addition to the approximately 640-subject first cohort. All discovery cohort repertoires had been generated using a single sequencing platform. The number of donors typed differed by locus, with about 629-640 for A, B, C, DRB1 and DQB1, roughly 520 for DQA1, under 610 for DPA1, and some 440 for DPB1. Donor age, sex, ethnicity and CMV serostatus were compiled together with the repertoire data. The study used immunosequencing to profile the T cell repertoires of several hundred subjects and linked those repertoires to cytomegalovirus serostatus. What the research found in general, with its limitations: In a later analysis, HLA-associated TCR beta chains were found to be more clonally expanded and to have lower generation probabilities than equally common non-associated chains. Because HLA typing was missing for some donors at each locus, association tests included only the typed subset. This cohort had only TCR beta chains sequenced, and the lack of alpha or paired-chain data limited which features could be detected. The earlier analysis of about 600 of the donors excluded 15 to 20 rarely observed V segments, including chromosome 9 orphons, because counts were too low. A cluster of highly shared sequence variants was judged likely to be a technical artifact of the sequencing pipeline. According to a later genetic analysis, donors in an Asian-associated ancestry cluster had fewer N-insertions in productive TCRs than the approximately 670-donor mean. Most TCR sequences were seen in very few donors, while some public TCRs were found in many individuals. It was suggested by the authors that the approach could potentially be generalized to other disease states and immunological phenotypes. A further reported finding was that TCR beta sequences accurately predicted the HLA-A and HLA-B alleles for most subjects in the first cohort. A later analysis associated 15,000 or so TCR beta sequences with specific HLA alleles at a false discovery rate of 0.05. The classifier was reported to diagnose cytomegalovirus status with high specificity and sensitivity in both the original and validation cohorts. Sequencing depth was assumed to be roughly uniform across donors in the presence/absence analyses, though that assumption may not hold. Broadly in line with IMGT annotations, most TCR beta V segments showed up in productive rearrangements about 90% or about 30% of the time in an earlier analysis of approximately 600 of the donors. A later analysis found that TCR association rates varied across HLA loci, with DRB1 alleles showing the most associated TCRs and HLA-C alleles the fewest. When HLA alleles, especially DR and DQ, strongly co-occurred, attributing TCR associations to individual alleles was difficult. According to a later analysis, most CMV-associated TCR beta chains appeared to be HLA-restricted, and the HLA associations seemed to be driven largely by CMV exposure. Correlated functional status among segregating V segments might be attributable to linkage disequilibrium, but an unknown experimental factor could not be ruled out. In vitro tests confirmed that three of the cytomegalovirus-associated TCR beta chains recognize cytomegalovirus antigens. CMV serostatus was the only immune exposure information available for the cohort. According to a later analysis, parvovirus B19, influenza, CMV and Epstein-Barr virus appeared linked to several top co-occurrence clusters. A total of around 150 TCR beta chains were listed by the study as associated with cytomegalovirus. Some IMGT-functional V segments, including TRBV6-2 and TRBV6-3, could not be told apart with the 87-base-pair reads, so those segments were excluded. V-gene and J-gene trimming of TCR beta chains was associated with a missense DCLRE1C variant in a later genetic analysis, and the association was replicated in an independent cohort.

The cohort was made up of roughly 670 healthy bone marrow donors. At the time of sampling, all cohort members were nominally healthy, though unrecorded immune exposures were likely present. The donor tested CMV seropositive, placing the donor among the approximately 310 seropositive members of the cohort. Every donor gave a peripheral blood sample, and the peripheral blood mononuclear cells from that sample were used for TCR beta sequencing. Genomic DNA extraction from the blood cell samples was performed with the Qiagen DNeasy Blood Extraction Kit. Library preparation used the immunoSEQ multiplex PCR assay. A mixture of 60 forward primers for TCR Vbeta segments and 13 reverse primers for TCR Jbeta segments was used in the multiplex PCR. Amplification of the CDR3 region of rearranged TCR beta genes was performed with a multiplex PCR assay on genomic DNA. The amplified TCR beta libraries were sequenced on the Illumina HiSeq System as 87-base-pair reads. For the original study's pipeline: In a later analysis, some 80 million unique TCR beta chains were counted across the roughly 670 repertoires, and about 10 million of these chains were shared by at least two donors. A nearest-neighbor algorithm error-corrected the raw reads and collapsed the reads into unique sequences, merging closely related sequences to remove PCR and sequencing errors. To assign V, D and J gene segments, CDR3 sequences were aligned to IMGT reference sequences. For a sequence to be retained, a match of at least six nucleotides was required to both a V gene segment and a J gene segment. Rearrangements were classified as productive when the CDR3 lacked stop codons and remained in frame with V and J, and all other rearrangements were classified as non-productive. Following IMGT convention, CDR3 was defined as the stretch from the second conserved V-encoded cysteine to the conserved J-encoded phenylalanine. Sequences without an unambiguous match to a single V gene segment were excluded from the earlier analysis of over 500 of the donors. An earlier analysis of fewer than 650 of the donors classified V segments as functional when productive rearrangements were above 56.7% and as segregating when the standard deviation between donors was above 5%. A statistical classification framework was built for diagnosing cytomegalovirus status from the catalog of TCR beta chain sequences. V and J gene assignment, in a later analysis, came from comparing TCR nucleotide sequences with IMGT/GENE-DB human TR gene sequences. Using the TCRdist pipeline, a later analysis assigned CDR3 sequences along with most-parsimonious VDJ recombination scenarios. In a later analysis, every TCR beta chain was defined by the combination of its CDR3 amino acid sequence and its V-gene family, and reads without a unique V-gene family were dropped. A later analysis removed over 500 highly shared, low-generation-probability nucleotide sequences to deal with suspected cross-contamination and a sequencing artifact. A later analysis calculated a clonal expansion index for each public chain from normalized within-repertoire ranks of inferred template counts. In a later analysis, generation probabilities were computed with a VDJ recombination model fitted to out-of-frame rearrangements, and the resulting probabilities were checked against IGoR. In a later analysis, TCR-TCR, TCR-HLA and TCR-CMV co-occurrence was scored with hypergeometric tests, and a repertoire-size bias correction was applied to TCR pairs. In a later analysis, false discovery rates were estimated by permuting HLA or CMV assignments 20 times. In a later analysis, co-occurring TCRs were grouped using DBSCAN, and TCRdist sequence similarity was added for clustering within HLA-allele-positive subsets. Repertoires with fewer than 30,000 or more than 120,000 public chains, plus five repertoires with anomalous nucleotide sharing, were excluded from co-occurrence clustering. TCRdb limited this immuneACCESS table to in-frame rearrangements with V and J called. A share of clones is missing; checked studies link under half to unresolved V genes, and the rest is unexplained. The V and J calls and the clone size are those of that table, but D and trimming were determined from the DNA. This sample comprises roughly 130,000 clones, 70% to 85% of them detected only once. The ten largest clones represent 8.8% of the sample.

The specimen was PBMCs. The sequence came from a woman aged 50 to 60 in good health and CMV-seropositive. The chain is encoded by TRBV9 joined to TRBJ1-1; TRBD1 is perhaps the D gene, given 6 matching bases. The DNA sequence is TGTGCCAGCAGAGATATTCCGGGACAGAACACTGAAGCTTTCTTT. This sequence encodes CASRDIPGQNTEAFF. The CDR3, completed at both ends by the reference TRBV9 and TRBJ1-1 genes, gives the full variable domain DSGVTQTPKHLITATGQRVTLRCSPRSGDLSVYWYQQSLDQGLQFLIQYYNGEERAKGNILERFSAQQFPDLHSELNLSSLELGDSALYFCASRDIPGQNTEAFFGQGTRLTVV.